The TCR beta chain described here comes from a study of T cell responses to AZD1222 COVID-19 vaccine. This clone was counted once. The antigen remains undetermined. Only in-frame clones appear in the TCRdb table, and some are missing; sequencing was by immunoSEQ multiplex PCR. The table shows 120,000 or so clones, with approximately 92% occurring only once. Study outcomes and limitations: In the spike-specific TCR repertoire, nearly half reportedly target unmutated variant regions. Vaccine-related CD4 TCRs covered spike, predominating at 160-218 and 743-854.

Germline V gene data show CDR1 as MDHEN and CDR2 as SYDVKM. V dropped 3 bases and J dropped 3 bases, with 8 bases sitting between them. The CDR3 consists of 13 residues. Sequenced here: peripheral blood, sampled on day 0 of AZD1222 vaccination. The source is an adult in good health. The V gene is TRBV28, the J gene TRBJ1-1; D unclear. In nucleotides, the CDR3 is TGTGCCAGCAGTTTTAACCGGGACACTGAAGCTTTCTTT. Protein sequence: CASSFNRDTEAFF.